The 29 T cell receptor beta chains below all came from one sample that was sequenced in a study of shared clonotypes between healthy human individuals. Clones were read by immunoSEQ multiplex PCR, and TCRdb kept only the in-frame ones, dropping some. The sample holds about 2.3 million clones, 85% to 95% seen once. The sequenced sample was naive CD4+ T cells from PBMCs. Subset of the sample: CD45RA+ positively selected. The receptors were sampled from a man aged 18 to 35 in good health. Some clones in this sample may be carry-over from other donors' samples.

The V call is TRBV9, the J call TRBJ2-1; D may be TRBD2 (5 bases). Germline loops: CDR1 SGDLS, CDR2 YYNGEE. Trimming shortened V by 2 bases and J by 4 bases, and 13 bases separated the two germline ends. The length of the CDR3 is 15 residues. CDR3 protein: CASSVASDFYNEQFF. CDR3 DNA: TGTGCCAGCAGCGTCGCGTCGGACTTTTACAATGAGCAGTTCTTC.

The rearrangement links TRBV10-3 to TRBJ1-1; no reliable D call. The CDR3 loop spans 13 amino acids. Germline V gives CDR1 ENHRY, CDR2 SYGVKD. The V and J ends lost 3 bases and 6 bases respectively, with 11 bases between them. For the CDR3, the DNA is TGTGCCATCAGTGATTCTGGGTCTGCTGAAGCTTTCTTT. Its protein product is CAISDSGSAEAFF.

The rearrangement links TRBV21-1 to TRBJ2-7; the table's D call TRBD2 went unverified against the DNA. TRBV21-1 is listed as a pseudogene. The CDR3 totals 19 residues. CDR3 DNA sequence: TGTGCCAGCAGCCGCCACGGACGGACGCTTCTGGGGAGCTCCTACGAGCAGTACTTC. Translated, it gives CASSRHGRTLLGSSYEQYF.

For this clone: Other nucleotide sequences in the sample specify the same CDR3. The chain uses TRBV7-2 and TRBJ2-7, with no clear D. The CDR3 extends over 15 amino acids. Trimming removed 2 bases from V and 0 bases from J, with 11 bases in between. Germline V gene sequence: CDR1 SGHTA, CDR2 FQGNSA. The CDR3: CASSLSPGPSYEQYF. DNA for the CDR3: TGTGCCAGCAGCTTAAGTCCAGGACCCTCCTACGAGCAGTACTTC.

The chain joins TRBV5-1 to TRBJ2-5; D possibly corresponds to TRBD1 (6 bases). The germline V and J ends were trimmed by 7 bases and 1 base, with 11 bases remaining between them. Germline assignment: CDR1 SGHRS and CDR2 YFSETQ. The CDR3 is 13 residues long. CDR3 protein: CASQDSFQETQYF. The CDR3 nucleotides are TGCGCCAGCCAGGACAGTTTCCAAGAGACCCAGTACTTC.

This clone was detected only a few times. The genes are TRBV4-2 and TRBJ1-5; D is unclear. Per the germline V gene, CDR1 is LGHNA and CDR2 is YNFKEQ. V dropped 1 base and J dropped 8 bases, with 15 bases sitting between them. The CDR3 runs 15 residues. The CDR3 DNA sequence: TGTGCCAGCAGCCAAGGTTACACCGTGAGGGAGCCCCAGCATTTT. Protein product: CASSQGYTVREPQHF.

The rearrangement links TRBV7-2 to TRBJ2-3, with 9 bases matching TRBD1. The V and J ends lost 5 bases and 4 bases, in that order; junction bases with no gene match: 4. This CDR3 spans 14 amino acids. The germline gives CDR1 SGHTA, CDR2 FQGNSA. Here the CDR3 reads CASSLRQGADTQYF. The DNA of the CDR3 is TGTGCCAGCAGCCTACGACAGGGGGCAGATACGCAGTATTTT.

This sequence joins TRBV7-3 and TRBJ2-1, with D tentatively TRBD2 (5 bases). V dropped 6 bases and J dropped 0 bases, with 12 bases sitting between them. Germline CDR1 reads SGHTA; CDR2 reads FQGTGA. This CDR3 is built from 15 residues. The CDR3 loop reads CASSLLGPSYNEQFF. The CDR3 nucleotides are TGTGCCAGCAGTCTACTAGGCCCCTCCTACAATGAGCAGTTCTTC.

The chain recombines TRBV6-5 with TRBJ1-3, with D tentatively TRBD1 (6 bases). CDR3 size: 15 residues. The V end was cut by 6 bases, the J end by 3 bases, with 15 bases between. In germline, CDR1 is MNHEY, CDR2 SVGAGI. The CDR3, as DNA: TGTGCCAGCAGCCGGGCGGGGGGGCATGGAAACACCATATATTTT. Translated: CASSRAGGHGNTIYF.

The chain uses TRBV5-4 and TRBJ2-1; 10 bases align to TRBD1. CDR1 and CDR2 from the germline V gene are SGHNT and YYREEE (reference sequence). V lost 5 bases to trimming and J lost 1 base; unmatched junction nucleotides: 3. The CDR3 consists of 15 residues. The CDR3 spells CASREGQGSYNEQFF. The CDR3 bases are TGTGCCAGCAGGGAGGGACAGGGGTCCTACAATGAGCAGTTCTTC.

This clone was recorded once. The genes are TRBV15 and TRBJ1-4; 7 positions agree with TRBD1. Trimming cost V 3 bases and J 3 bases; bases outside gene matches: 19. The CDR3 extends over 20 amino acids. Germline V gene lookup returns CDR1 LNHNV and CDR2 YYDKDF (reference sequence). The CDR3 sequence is CATSRVLGGGAGLSNEKLFF. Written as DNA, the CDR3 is TGTGCCACCAGCAGGGTCCTGGGAGGGGGCGCGGGATTGTCTAATGAAAAACTGTTTTTT.

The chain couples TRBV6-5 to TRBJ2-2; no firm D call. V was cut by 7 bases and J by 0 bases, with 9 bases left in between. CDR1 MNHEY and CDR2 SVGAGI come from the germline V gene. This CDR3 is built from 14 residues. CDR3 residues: CASKKGANTGELFF. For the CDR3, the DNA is TGTGCCAGCAAAAAGGGCGCGAACACCGGGGAGCTGTTTTTT.

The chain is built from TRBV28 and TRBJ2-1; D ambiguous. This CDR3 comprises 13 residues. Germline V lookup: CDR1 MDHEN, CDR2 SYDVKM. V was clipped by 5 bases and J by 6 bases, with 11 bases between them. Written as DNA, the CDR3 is TGTGCCAGCAGTCTTCAACCTGTCAATGAGCAGTTCTTC. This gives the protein CASSLQPVNEQFF.

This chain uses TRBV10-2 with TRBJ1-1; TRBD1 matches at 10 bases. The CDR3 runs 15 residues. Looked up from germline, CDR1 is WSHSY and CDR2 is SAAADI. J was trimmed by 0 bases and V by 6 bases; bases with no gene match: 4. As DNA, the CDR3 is TGCGCCAGCAGCCGACAGGGGGCCATGAACACTGAAGCTTTCTTT. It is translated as CASSRQGAMNTEAFF.

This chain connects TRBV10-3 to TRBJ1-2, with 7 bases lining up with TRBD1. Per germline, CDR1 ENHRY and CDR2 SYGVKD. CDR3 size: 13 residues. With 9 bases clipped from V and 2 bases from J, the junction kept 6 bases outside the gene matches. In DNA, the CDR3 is TGTGCCATAACAGCGACAGGGAACTATGGCTACACCTTC. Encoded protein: CAITATGNYGYTF.

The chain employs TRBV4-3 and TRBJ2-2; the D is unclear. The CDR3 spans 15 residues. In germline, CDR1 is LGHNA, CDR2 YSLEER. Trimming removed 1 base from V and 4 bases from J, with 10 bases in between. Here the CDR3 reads CASSQGVRSTGELFF. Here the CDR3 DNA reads TGCGCCAGCAGCCAAGGGGTGAGAAGCACCGGGGAGCTGTTTTTT.

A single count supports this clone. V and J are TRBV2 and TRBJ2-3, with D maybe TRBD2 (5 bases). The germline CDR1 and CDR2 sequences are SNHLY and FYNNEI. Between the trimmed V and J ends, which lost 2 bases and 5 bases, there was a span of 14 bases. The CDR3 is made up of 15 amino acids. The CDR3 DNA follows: TGTGCCAGCAGTGAACCCTCGGGGTCGGTAGATACGCAGTATTTT. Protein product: CASSEPSGSVDTQYF.

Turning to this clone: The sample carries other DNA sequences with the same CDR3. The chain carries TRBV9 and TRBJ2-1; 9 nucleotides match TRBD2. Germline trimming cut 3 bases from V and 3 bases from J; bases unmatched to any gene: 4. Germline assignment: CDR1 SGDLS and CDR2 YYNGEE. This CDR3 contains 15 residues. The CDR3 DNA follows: TGTGCCAGCAGCGGAAGCGGGAGGAGCTACAATGAGCAGTTCTTC. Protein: CASSGSGRSYNEQFF.

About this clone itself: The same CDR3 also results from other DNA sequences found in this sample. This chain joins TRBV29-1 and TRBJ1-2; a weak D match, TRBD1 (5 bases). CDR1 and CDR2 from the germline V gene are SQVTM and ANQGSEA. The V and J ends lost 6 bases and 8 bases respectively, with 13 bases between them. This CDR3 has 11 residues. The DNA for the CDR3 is TGCAGCGTGGGGGGGACTGGCGGCTACACCTTC. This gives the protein CSVGGTGGYTF. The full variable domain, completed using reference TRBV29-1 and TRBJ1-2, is SAVISQKPSRDICQRGTSLTIQCQVDSQVTMMFWYRQQPGQSLTLIATANQGSEATYESGFVIDKFPISRPNLTFSTLTVSNMSPEDSSIYLCSVGGTGGYTFGSGTRLTVV.

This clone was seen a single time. The CDR3 loop is CASSRRAGRLAYEQYF. CDR3 nucleotide sequence: TGTGCCAGCAGCAGACGCGCGGGAAGACTAGCCTACGAGCAGTACTTC. The J gene is TRBJ2-7, the V gene TRBV6-6, with D possibly matching TRBD2 (6 bases). Trimming took 6 bases from V and 2 from J, leaving 20 bases between them. Germline CDR1 MNHNY, CDR2 SVGAGI (reference sequence). The CDR3 extends over 16 amino acids.

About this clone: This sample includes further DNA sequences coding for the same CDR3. The CDR3 region is CASSLGQRTDTQYF. Here the CDR3 DNA reads TGCGCCAGCAGCTTAGGACAGAGAACAGATACGCAGTATTTT. The chain couples TRBV5-1 to TRBJ2-3; TRBD1 is a possible D gene (6 bases). Trimming pared 2 bases from V and 3 bases from J, leaving 10 bases between. CDR1 is SGHRS, CDR2 YFSETQ, per germline. The CDR3 is 14 amino acids.

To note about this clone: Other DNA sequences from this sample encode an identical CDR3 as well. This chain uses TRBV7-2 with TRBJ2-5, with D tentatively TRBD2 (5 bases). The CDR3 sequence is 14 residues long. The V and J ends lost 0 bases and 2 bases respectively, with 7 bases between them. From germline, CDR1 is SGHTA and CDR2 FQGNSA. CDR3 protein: CASSLASGQETQYF. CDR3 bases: TGTGCCAGCAGCTTAGCGAGCGGTCAAGAGACCCAGTACTTC.

The CDR3 region is CASHRNGYTF. CDR3 bases: TGTGCCAGCCACAGAAATGGCTACACCTTC. The V and J genes are TRBV18 and TRBJ1-2; D gene uncertain. Looked up from germline, CDR1 is KGHSH and CDR2 is LQKENI. There are 10 residues in the CDR3. V was shortened by 8 bases and J by 6 bases, with 7 bases between the two germline ends.

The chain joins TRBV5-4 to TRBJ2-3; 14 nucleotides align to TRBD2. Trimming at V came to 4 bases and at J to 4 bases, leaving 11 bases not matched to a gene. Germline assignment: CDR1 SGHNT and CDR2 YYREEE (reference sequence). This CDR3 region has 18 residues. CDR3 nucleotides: TGTGCCAGCAGCCGGGGACTAGCGGGAGTCAGCGGGGCAGATACGCAGTATTTT. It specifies CASSRGLAGVSGADTQYF.

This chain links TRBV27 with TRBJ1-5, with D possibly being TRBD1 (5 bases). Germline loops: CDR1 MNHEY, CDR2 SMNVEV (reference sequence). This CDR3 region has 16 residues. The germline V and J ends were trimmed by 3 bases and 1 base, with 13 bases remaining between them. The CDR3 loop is CASSLGQGRSNQPQHF. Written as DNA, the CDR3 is TGTGCCAGCAGTTTGGGCCAGGGTAGGAGCAATCAGCCCCAGCATTTT.

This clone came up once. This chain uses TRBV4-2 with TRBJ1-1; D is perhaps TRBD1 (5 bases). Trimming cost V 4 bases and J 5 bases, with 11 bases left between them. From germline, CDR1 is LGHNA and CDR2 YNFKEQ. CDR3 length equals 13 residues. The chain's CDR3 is CASSPPGGTEAFF. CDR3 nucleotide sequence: TGTGCCAGCAGCCCCCCCGGGGGGACTGAAGCTTTCTTT.

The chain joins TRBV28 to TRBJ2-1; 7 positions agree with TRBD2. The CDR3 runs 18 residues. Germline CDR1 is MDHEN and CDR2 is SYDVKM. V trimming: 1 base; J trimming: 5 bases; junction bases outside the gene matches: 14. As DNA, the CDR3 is TGTGCCAGCAGTTTATACGCGGGAGCCCCACCGGTGAACAATGAGCAGTTCTTC. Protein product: CASSLYAGAPPVNNEQFF.

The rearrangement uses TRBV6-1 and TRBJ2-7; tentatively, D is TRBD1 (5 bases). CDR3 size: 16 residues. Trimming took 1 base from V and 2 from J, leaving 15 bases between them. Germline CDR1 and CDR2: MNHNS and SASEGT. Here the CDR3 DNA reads TGTGCCAGCAGTGAAGGGCAGGGCAATTATCCCTACGAGCAGTACTTC. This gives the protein CASSEGQGNYPYEQYF.

The DNA for the CDR3 is TGTGCCAGCCGCGGGCCTTCCCTCGATGAGCAGTTCTTC. Translating it yields CASRGPSLDEQFF. The chain combines TRBV9 with TRBJ2-1, with D maybe TRBD2 (5 bases). The CDR3 is made up of 13 amino acids. Germline V lookup: CDR1 SGDLS, CDR2 YYNGEE. V gave up 7 bases and J gave up 8 bases, with 16 bases separating them.